These 23 T cell receptor beta chains share one sample of origin, sequenced in a study of blood T cells in healthy people across ages. For the second PCR, which ran for 7 to 11 cycles, a sample-barcoded 5' primer and a J-beta primer mix were used. In TCRdb, the 5' RACE reads were re-called with MiXCR into one record per CDR3 protein. In the table there are under 1,100,000 distinct CDR3 sequences, roughly 24% of which are singletons. The data were also submitted as part of a second study, on T cells of mothers and their children.

The sample taken for sequencing was blood. These receptors all stem from a girl aged 2-10 years in good health.

This chain links TRBV28 with TRBJ2-1, with TRBD2 identical over 11 bases. The V gene's germline CDR1 is MDHEN and CDR2 SYDVKM. The CDR3 extends over 18 amino acids. V shed 4 bases and J 12 bases; nucleotides not matched to a gene: 20. CDR3 bases: TGTGCCAGCAGTTCCCCGGGAACTAGCGGGAGTTCCAACGGGGGGCAGTTCTTC. This gives the protein CASSSPGTSGSSNGGQFF.

The V call is TRBV9, the J call TRBJ1-1, with TRBD1 as a possible D gene (6 bases). V was cut by 0 bases and J by 2 bases, with 11 bases left in between. The CDR3 is 15 residues long. Per the germline V gene, CDR1 is SGDLS and CDR2 is YYNGEE. Here the CDR3 DNA reads TGTGCCAGCAGCGTAGCTGGGACACCTAACACTGAAGCTTTCTTT. Its protein is CASSVAGTPNTEAFF. Supplemented by reference TRBV9 and TRBJ1-1, the full variable domain reads DSGVTQTPKHLITATGQRVTLRCSPRSGDLSVYWYQQSLDQGLQFLIQYYNGEERAKGNILERFSAQQFPDLHSELNLSSLELGDSALYFCASSVAGTPNTEAFFGQGTRLTVV.

The chain employs TRBV5-1 and TRBJ2-5; D gene ambiguous. The J call may be wrong; the DNA end is better matched by TRBJ2-7. The length of the CDR3 is 12 residues. CDR1 is SGHRS, CDR2 YFSETQ, per germline. CDR3 sequence: CASSANWDEQYF. The DNA for the CDR3 is TGCGCCAGCAGCGCGAACTGGGACGAGCAGTACTTC.

The sample holds a few counts of this clonotype. The chain links TRBV12-3 or TRBV12-4 to TRBJ1-3; D ambiguous. The CDR3 totals 14 residues. V was trimmed by 3 bases and J by 0 bases, leaving 6 bases between them. The CDR3 DNA follows: TGTGCCAGCAGTTTTTCGGGCTCTGGAAACACCATATATTTT. It yields the protein CASSFSGSGNTIYF.

Concerning this clonotype: Germline and junction disagree at one end, which may indicate a read error. This sequence joins TRBV7-3 and TRBJ2-3; 11 bases are shared with TRBD2. Germline V gene lookup returns CDR1 SGHTA and CDR2 FQGTGA. This CDR3 spans 15 amino acids. CDR3 nucleotide sequence: TGTGCCAGCAGCCGTAGCGGGGGGGAGAGGGATAGGCAGTATTTT. Translation: CASSRSGGERDRQYF.

This clonotype has only a few counts. This chain connects TRBV4-2 to TRBJ2-5, with TRBD2 identical over 11 bases. The CDR3 runs to 15 residues. Germline CDR1 is LGHNA and CDR2 is YNFKEQ. V trimming: 8 bases; J trimming: 3 bases; junction bases outside the gene matches: 8. CDR3 nucleotide sequence: TGTGCCAGCGGACGTAGCGGGGGGGTAGAAGAGACCCAGTACTTC. Translated: CASGRSGGVEETQYF.

The CDR3 region is CAISDGGTGSEQYF. In DNA form, the CDR3 reads TGTGCCATCAGTGACGGTGGGACAGGGTCCGAGCAGTACTTC. The chain uses TRBV10-3 and TRBJ2-5, with 9 bases matching TRBD1. The end of the DNA is better explained by TRBJ2-7, so the J call may be wrong. The CDR3 covers 14 residues. Germline CDR1 is ENHRY and CDR2 is SYGVKD.

The chain employs TRBV9 and TRBJ2-5; 11 bases fit TRBD1. The CDR3 sequence is 16 residues long. Germline V CDR1 and CDR2: SGDLS, YYNGEE. V lost 3 bases and J lost 7; bases outside the gene matches: 11. The CDR3 loop reads CASSAPGQGAVGTQYF. In DNA form, the CDR3 reads TGTGCCAGCAGCGCGCCCGGACAGGGGGCGGTAGGGACCCAGTACTTC. Supplemented by reference TRBV9 and TRBJ2-5, the full variable domain reads DSGVTQTPKHLITATGQRVTLRCSPRSGDLSVYWYQQSLDQGLQFLIQYYNGEERAKGNILERFSAQQFPDLHSELNLSSLELGDSALYFCASSAPGQGAVGTQYFGPGTRLLVL.

In this sample, this clonotype turned up a few times. The J gene is TRBJ2-5, the V gene TRBV29-1; D is undetermined. Gene TRBJ2-7 matches the end of the DNA better, so the J call may be wrong. CDR1 SQVTM and CDR2 ANQGSEA come from the germline V gene. This CDR3 contains 14 residues. CDR3 sequence (DNA): TGCAGCGTTGAAGAGGATGGAAGGCGCTACGAGCAGTACTTC. Translated: CSVEEDGRRYEQYF.

This chain uses TRBV5-1 with TRBJ1-2; D gene uncertain. Trimming left V 1 base short and J 3 bases short, with 4 bases between. This CDR3 comprises 12 residues. The germline CDR1 and CDR2 sequences are SGHRS and YFSETQ. The CDR3 is CASSLPDYGYTF. For the CDR3, the DNA is TGCGCCAGCAGCTTGCCAGACTATGGCTACACCTTC.

The sample holds a few counts of this clonotype. The gene calls are TRBV6-6 and TRBJ1-6; D is uncertain. The V end lost 7 bases, the J end lost 3 bases, and 13 bases lay between the germline ends. The CDR3 loop spans 15 amino acids. The germline V gene encodes CDR1 MNHNY and CDR2 SVGAGI (reference sequence). The CDR3 DNA follows: TGTGCCAGCACTCCGACGCAGTACTATAATTCACCCCTCCACTTT. Translation gives CASTPTQYYNSPLHF.

The DNA for the CDR3 is TGTGCCAGCACCGGAGCGGGAGCTCCCAGGAATGAGCAGTTCTTC. Translation gives CASTGAGAPRNEQFF. V and J are TRBV28 and TRBJ2-1, with 8 positions matching TRBD2. V lost 7 bases, J lost 7 bases, and 12 bases stayed unmatched. Germline loops: CDR1 MDHEN, CDR2 SYDVKM. The CDR3 covers 15 residues.

There are a few counts of this clonotype. This sequence joins TRBV20-1 and TRBJ2-3, with 9 bases matching TRBD2. Looked up from germline, CDR1 is DFQATT and CDR2 is SNEGSKA (reference sequence). With V trimmed by 6 bases and J by 9 bases, 10 bases remained unmatched. The CDR3 consists of 13 residues. The CDR3 DNA reads TGCAGTGCAAGCCAGCCTAGCGGGGAGACGCAGTATTTT. Its protein product is CSASQPSGETQYF.

There are a few counts of this clonotype. The chain links TRBV4-1 to TRBJ2-7; 7 positions match TRBD2. Germline assignment: CDR1 MGHRA and CDR2 YSYEKL. The V and J ends lost 2 bases and 2 bases, in that order; junction bases with no gene match: 9. CDR3 length: 16 residues. The chain's CDR3 is CASSQLPTAGPYEQYF. CDR3 DNA: TGCGCCAGCAGCCAACTTCCGACAGCGGGGCCCTACGAGCAGTACTTC.

Worth noting for this clonotype: As the CDR3 is not closed by the conserved phenylalanine or tryptophan, this likely results from a read error. The gene calls are TRBV11-2 and TRBJ2-5; the D call may be TRBD1 or TRBD2 (5 bases each). The J call may be in error: the DNA end matches TRBJ2-1 better. The CDR3 sequence is 16 residues long. Germline V lookup: CDR1 SGHAT, CDR2 FQNNGV. The CDR3 reads CASSLVGDRTWDEQFL. The CDR3 DNA reads as TGTGCCAGCAGCTTAGTTGGGGACCGGACTTGGGATGAGCAGTTCCTC.

The chain joins TRBV24-1 to TRBJ2-1; 8 nucleotides match TRBD2. With 9 bases clipped from V and 0 bases from J, the junction kept 3 bases outside the gene matches. In germline, CDR1 is KGHDR, CDR2 SFDVKD. This CDR3 is 14 amino acids long. The CDR3 reads CATQRGSSYNEQFF. CDR3 nucleotide sequence: TGTGCCACCCAGCGGGGGAGCTCCTACAATGAGCAGTTCTTC.

The chain couples TRBV27 to TRBJ2-1; 11 nucleotides match TRBD2. J lost 16 bases, V lost 3 bases, and 11 bases had no gene match. Per germline, CDR1 MNHEY and CDR2 SMNVEV (reference sequence). The CDR3 sequence is 14 residues long. The CDR3 here is CASSLGPVAGGLFF. In DNA form, the CDR3 reads TGTGCCAGCAGTTTGGGCCCCGTAGCGGGGGGGCTTTTCTTC.

This clonotype was seen a few times. This rearrangement joins TRBV19 to TRBJ1-1; D unresolved. The CDR3 consists of 14 residues. In germline, CDR1 is LNHDA, CDR2 SQIVND (reference sequence). V lost 1 base and J 4 bases, leaving 10 bases between the germline ends. For the CDR3, the DNA is TGTGCCAGTAGTATAGGGGGAGAGGCCACTGAAGCTTTCTTT. It encodes CASSIGGEATEAFF. Full variable domain (remainder filled in from reference TRBV19 and TRBJ1-1): DGGITQSPKYLFRKEGQNVTLSCEQNLNHDAMYWYRQDPGQGLRLIYYSQIVNDFQKGDIAEGYSVSREKKESFPLTVTSAQKNPTAFYLCASSIGGEATEAFFGQGTRLTVV.

The CDR3 region has the DNA TGTGCCAGTGAATTCACAGGTTCAGGACACAATGAGCAGTTCTTC. It codes for CASEFTGSGHNEQFF. This rearrangement joins TRBV6-2 or TRBV6-3 to TRBJ2-7; maybe TRBD1 (5 bases). The end of the DNA fits TRBJ2-1 better, so the J call may be wrong. The CDR3 consists of 15 residues. CDR1 is MNHEY and CDR2 is SVGEGT in the germline V gene.

This clonotype was detected a few times. This sequence joins TRBV6-2 or TRBV6-3 and TRBJ2-2; TRBD1 is a possible D gene (7 bases). The CDR3 contains 15 residues. CDR1 and CDR2 from the germline V gene are MNHEY and SVGEGT. V dropped 4 bases and J dropped 6 bases, with 15 bases sitting between them. The CDR3: CASSWRGQGAGELFF. DNA of the CDR3: TGTGCCAGCAGTTGGAGGGGGCAAGGGGCCGGGGAGCTGTTTTTT.

This clonotype was picked up a small number of times. The CDR3 sequence is CASSPTLLGTDTQYF. The CDR3 nucleotides are TGTGCCAGCAGTCCTACTCTGTTAGGCACAGATACGCAGTATTTT. The chain links TRBV12-3 or TRBV12-4 to TRBJ2-3; D remains unclear. The CDR3 is 15 residues long. V was pared by 5 bases and J by 1 base, with 13 bases between.

Notes on this clonotype: One junction end disagrees with the germline gene, perhaps due to a read error. This chain connects TRBV6-2 or TRBV6-3 to TRBJ1-5, with 8 bases lining up with TRBD1. Germline CDR1 and CDR2: MNHEY and SVGEGT. The CDR3 has 11 amino acids. Written as DNA, the CDR3 is TGTGCCAGCAGTTTTCCCGGGACAGGCGTCTTT. This encodes CASSFPGTGVF.

The CDR3 nucleotides read TGTGCCAGCAGCTTAGTCCGCGGGGGCATTCAGTACTTC. Translated, it gives CASSLVRGGIQYF. The V and J genes are TRBV11-3 and TRBJ2-4; TRBD2 agrees at 7 bases. J gave up 9 bases and V 1 base, and 3 bases lay outside the gene matches. CDR1 is SGHNT and CDR2 is YENEEA in the germline V gene. This CDR3 is built from 13 residues.